This entry lists 25 T cell receptor beta chains sequenced from one sample in a study of PD-L1 blockade in urothelial cancer. TCRdb's table, derived via immunoSEQ multiplex PCR, lists solely in-frame clones and lacks some. The sample carries roughly 56,000 clones, just over 85% recorded once. The time point denotes: pretreatment peripheral blood. The specimen was PBMCs, collected around atezolizumab (anti-PD-L1) treatment. These receptors all come from a man in his 60s with urothelial cancer.

This sequence joins TRBV9 and TRBJ2-5; TRBD1 is a possible D gene (6 bases). The CDR3 is 15 amino acids. V was pared by 4 bases and J by 1 base, with 14 bases between. The germline gives CDR1 SGDLS, CDR2 YYNGEE. The chain's CDR3 is CASSPGQRAQETQYF. CDR3 DNA sequence: TGTGCCAGCAGCCCCGGACAGCGAGCCCAAGAGACCCAGTACTTC.

The chain employs TRBV5-6 and TRBJ2-1; D might be TRBD2 (6 bases). CDR3 length: 16 amino acids. The V end lost 2 bases, the J end lost 2 bases, and 14 bases lay between the germline ends. In germline, CDR1 is SGHDT, CDR2 YYEEEE. The CDR3, as DNA: TGTGCCAGCAGCTTTTCGTTGGGGGGAACCTACAATGAGCAGTTCTTC. Translation: CASSFSLGGTYNEQFF.

This chain joins TRBV2 and TRBJ1-4; TRBD1 aligns across 9 bases. The ends lost 6 bases at V and 2 bases at J; junction bases unmatched: 13. This CDR3 is 18 amino acids long. The germline CDR1 and CDR2 sequences are SNHLY and FYNNEI. CDR3 sequence reads: CASRAAGTGRWTNEKLFF. The DNA for the CDR3 is TGTGCCAGCAGAGCCGCCGGGACAGGGAGGTGGACTAATGAAAAACTGTTTTTT. Full variable domain (rest looked up from reference TRBV2 and TRBJ1-4): EPEVTQTPSHQVTQMGQEVILRCVPISNHLYFYWYRQILGQKVEFLVSFYNNEISEKSEIFDDQFSVERPDGSNFTLKIRSTKLEDSAMYFCASRAAGTGRWTNEKLFFGSGTQLSVL.

The CDR3 nucleotides are TGTGCCAGCAGCTTAGATTTGGGCACTCCTGAAGCTTTCTTT. Its translation: CASSLDLGTPEAFF. The rearrangement joins TRBV11-2 to TRBJ1-1; no firm D call. Germline CDR1 is SGHAT and CDR2 is FQNNGV. V lost 0 bases, J lost 6 bases, and 11 bases lay in between. This CDR3 contains 14 residues. Supplemented by reference TRBV11-2 and TRBJ1-1, the full variable domain reads EAGVAQSPRYKIIEKRQSVAFWCNPISGHATLYWYQQILGQGPKLLIQFQNNGVVDDSQLPKDRFSAERLKGVDSTLKIQPAKLEDSAVYLCASSLDLGTPEAFFGQGTRLTVV.

The count of this clone is one. The V and J genes are TRBV5-1 and TRBJ2-1; D possibly corresponds to TRBD2 (5 bases). V gave up 0 bases and J gave up 6 bases, with 16 bases separating them. The V gene's germline CDR1 is SGHRS and CDR2 YFSETQ. This CDR3 comprises 16 residues. This CDR3 is CASSLDGPRAFNEQFF. Written as DNA, the CDR3 is TGCGCCAGCAGCTTGGACGGGCCGAGGGCATTCAATGAGCAGTTCTTC.

This rearrangement joins TRBV6-1 to TRBJ2-1, with 9 bases matching TRBD2. V gave up 6 bases and J gave up 5 bases; unmatched junction bases: 2. The CDR3 has 13 residues. Germline CDR1 is MNHNS and CDR2 is SASEGT. The DNA of the CDR3 is TGTGCCAGCAGGACTAGCGGCGACAATGAGCAGTTCTTC. This sequence encodes CASRTSGDNEQFF.

The chain joins TRBV29-1 to TRBJ2-7; TRBD1 matches 8 bases. Germline V CDR1 and CDR2: SQVTM, ANQGSEA. Trimming cost V 3 bases and J 4 bases; bases outside gene matches: 5. This CDR3 has 13 amino acids. CDR3 loop: CSVEAQGAYEQYF. CDR3 nucleotide sequence: TGCAGCGTTGAGGCCCAGGGGGCATACGAGCAGTACTTC.

A word on this clone: The junction departs from germline at one end; a sequencing error may be responsible. The chain uses TRBV7-7 and TRBJ2-1, with TRBD2 matching over 15 bases. Germline CDR1 reads SSHAT; CDR2 reads FNYEAQ (reference sequence). CDR3 size: 17 residues. In DNA form, the CDR3 reads TGTGCTAGCAGCCCTACTGGACTAGCGGGGGGGATCAATGAGCAGTTCTTC. Encoded protein: CASSPTGLAGGINEQFF. Full variable domain (remainder filled in from reference TRBV7-7 and TRBJ2-1): GAGVSQSPRYKVTKRGQDVTLRCDPISSHATLYWYQQALGQGPEFLTYFNYEAQPDKSGLPSDRFSAERPEGSISTLTIQRTEQRDSAMYRCASSPTGLAGGINEQFFGPGTRLTVL.

This clone has only a few counts. The V call is TRBV5-1, the J call TRBJ2-5; 8 bases fit TRBD1. The ends lost 0 bases at V and 1 base at J; junction bases unmatched: 5. The CDR3 consists of 16 residues. CDR1 and CDR2 from the germline V gene are SGHRS and YFSETQ. The CDR3 nucleotides read TGCGCCAGCAGCTTGGACGGGACAGGACCCCAAGAGACCCAGTACTTC. Protein product: CASSLDGTGPQETQYF.

CDR3 sequence reads: CASSQDPQSIPNQPQHF. The CDR3 region has the DNA TGCGCCAGCAGCCAAGATCCACAGTCGATCCCCAATCAGCCCCAGCATTTT. The chain uses TRBV4-1 and TRBJ1-5; D remains ambiguous. CDR1 and CDR2 (germline): MGHRA, YSYEKL. The CDR3 spans 17 residues. V dropped 0 bases and J dropped 3 bases, with 15 bases sitting between them.

V and J are TRBV5-1 and TRBJ1-1; TRBD1 matches at 7 bases. The J segment lost 1 base and the V segment lost 3 bases, leaving 9 bases of the junction unmatched. The CDR3 consists of 16 residues. The germline CDR1 and CDR2 sequences are SGHRS and YFSETQ. The CDR3 sequence: CASSSRQGPSNTEAFF. CDR3 coding DNA: TGCGCCAGCAGCTCCCGACAGGGCCCCTCGAACACTGAAGCTTTCTTT.

The CDR3 here is CASSLVTGIGNQPQHF. The DNA for the CDR3 is TGTGCCAGCAGCTTAGTGACCGGGATAGGCAATCAGCCCCAGCATTTT. This chain links TRBV7-8 with TRBJ1-5; D remains unclear. The germline CDR1 and CDR2 sequences are SGHVS and FQNEAQ. V was trimmed by 1 base and J by 2 bases, leaving 12 bases between them. The CDR3 extends over 16 amino acids.

This clone has a handful of counts. The chain combines TRBV2 with TRBJ1-5, with no clear D. There are 14 residues in the CDR3. Germline CDR1 and CDR2: SNHLY and FYNNEI. Trimming removed 4 bases from V and 3 bases from J, with 10 bases in between. CDR3 in DNA: TGTGCCAGCAGTGGGACTGTGAACAATCAGCCCCAGCATTTT. It encodes CASSGTVNNQPQHF.

V is TRBV11-2 and J is TRBJ1-4; 9 nucleotides match TRBD1. The CDR3 has 15 amino acids. The V gene's germline CDR1 is SGHAT and CDR2 FQNNGV. The V gene end was trimmed by 2 bases and the J gene end by 7 bases; junction bases not matched to a gene: 5. CDR3 residues: CASSLSRTGVEKLFF. CDR3 DNA sequence: TGTGCCAGCAGCTTAAGCAGGACAGGGGTTGAAAAACTGTTTTTT.

The rearrangement links TRBV25-1 to TRBJ2-3; 8 positions agree with TRBD2. CDR1 MGHDK and CDR2 SYGVNS come from the germline V gene. The ends lost 4 bases at V and 3 bases at J; junction bases unmatched: 12. CDR3 length equals 17 residues. The CDR3 reads CASSGPVAGYGTDTQYF. As DNA, the CDR3 is TGTGCCAGCAGTGGGCCCGTAGCGGGGTACGGGACAGATACGCAGTATTTT.

CDR3 sequence reads: CASSQAQPNSPLHF. CDR3 DNA sequence: TGCGCCAGCAGCCAGGCACAACCCAATTCACCCCTCCACTTT. The chain uses TRBV4-3 and TRBJ1-6; D gene uncertain. CDR1 and CDR2 from the germline V gene are LGHNA and YSLEER. There are 14 residues in the CDR3. Trimming took 3 bases from V and 7 from J, leaving 10 bases between them.

This chain links TRBV7-9 with TRBJ1-2, with D tentatively TRBD1 (5 bases). CDR1 and CDR2 (germline): SEHNR, FQNEAQ (reference sequence). This CDR3 comprises 16 residues. V dropped 3 bases and J dropped 5 bases, with 19 bases sitting between them. Here the CDR3 reads CASSFPDNPERYGYTF. CDR3 DNA: TGTGCCAGCAGCTTCCCGGACAATCCGGAACGGTATGGCTACACCTTC. Full variable domain (outside the CDR3, taken from reference TRBV7-9 and TRBJ1-2): DTGVSQNPRHKITKRGQNVTFRCDPISEHNRLYWYRQTLGQGPEFLTYFQNEAQLEKSRLLSDRFSAERPKGSFSTLEIQRTEQGDSAMYLCASSFPDNPERYGYTFGSGTRLTVV.

The chain combines TRBV6-1 with TRBJ2-2; D is perhaps TRBD2 (5 bases). V was trimmed by 1 base and J by 0 bases, leaving 9 bases between them. Germline CDR1 is MNHNS and CDR2 is SASEGT. The CDR3 spans 16 residues. The CDR3 loop reads CASSEGTYANTGELFF. CDR3 nucleotides: TGTGCCAGCAGTGAAGGGACTTACGCGAACACCGGGGAGCTGTTTTTT.

This clone was picked up many times. The chain joins TRBV5-6 to TRBJ1-2, with TRBD1 identical over 8 bases. This CDR3 comprises 15 residues. V was pared by 3 bases and J by 4 bases, with 8 bases of the junction left unmatched. Germline V CDR1 and CDR2: SGHDT, YYEEEE. The CDR3 protein is CASSSSLDRVYGYTF. In DNA form, the CDR3 reads TGTGCCAGCAGCTCATCACTGGACAGGGTCTATGGCTACACCTTC.

This chain links TRBV5-5 with TRBJ2-3; a weak D match, TRBD1 (6 bases). The germline V and J ends were trimmed by 1 base and 2 bases, with 11 bases remaining between them. There are 15 residues in the CDR3. Germline CDR1 SGHKS, CDR2 YYEKEE (reference sequence). DNA for the CDR3: TGTGCCAGCAGCTTGCAAGGACAGCACACAGATACGCAGTATTTT. Its translation: CASSLQGQHTDTQYF. Based on the CDR3 plus reference TRBV5-5 and TRBJ2-3, the full variable domain is DAGVTQSPTHLIKTRGQQVTLRCSPISGHKSVSWYQQVLGQGPQFIFQYYEKEERGRGNFPDRFSARQFPNYSSELNVNALLLGDSALYLCASSLQGQHTDTQYFGPGTRLTVL.

This chain uses TRBV5-4 with TRBJ2-7, with D uncertain. Trimming took 4 bases from V and 2 from J, leaving 13 bases between them. Germline CDR1 reads SGHNT; CDR2 reads YYREEE (reference sequence). CDR3 length: 14 residues. Here the CDR3 reads CASSAAPATYEQYF. CDR3 coding DNA: TGTGCCAGCAGCGCGGCCCCGGCAACCTACGAGCAGTACTTC. The variable domain in full, with the rest retrieved from reference TRBV5-4 and TRBJ2-7, is ETGVTQSPTHLIKTRGQQVTLRCSSQSGHNTVSWYQQALGQGPQFIFQYYREEENGRGNFPPRFSGLQFPNYSSELNVNALELDDSALYLCASSAAPATYEQYFGPGTRLTVT.

The chain couples TRBV4-3 to TRBJ1-2, with TRBD1 identical over 7 bases. Germline values: CDR1 LGHNA, CDR2 YSLEER. The trim removed 4 bases at V and 2 bases at J, leaving 4 bases unmatched. The CDR3 length is 14 residues. CDR3 amino acids: CASSRAGQNYGYTF. The CDR3 DNA follows: TGCGCCAGCAGCCGCGCGGGACAGAACTATGGCTACACCTTC.

The DNA for the CDR3 is TGTGCCAGCTCGACCGAGAAGTTAAACGTCAGGGAGCAGTTCTTC. This gives the protein CASSTEKLNVREQFF. This chain links TRBV18 with TRBJ2-1; D gene unclear. With 6 bases removed from V and 10 bases from J, the gap between germline ends came to 22 bases. CDR1 KGHSH and CDR2 LQKENI come from the germline V gene. The CDR3 sequence is 15 residues long. Full variable domain (missing parts from reference TRBV18 and TRBJ2-1): NAGVMQNPRHLVRRRGQEARLRCSPMKGHSHVYWYRQLPEEGLKFMVYLQKENIIDESGMPKERFSAEFPKEGPSILRIQQVVRGDSAAYFCASSTEKLNVREQFFGPGTRLTVL.

The V gene is TRBV10-3, the J gene TRBJ2-1; 7 positions agree with TRBD1. Losses at the gene ends were 2 bases for V and 8 bases for J; bases not matched to a gene: 3. CDR1 ENHRY and CDR2 SYGVKD come from the germline V gene. CDR3 length equals 13 residues. CDR3 bases: TGTGCCATCAGTGAGACACAGGGGCATGAGCAGTTCTTC. Translating gives CAISETQGHEQFF.

Here the CDR3 DNA reads TGCGCCAGCAGCTTGGGCGGGCTCTCTGGAAACACCATATATTTT. It translates to CASSLGGLSGNTIYF. This sequence joins TRBV5-1 and TRBJ1-3; D gene uncertain. V was pared by 0 bases and J by 0 bases, with 7 bases between. CDR3 length: 15 residues. Germline CDR1 and CDR2: SGHRS and YFSETQ.